This T cell receptor beta chain was sequenced in a study of CD8+CD57+ T cells in acquired aplastic anemia. Background on the study: The average for DNA from sorted CD4+ and CD8+ cells was around 3.4 ug. In CD4+ cells, healthy donors produced an average of around 10 million reads.

Findings and caveats of the study: There were around 28 CD8+ CDR3 sequences that occurred in both patients and controls.

The CDR3 consists of 14 residues. Germline loops: CDR1 SNHLY, CDR2 FYNNEI. V dropped 2 bases and J dropped 0 bases, with 5 bases sitting between them. Genomic DNA, serving as template, underwent TCR beta VDJ and CDR3 profiling. In TCRdb, the reads were re-called with MiXCR into one record per CDR3 protein. The table includes around 400,000 distinct CDR3 sequences, approximately 70% detected once. For this clonotype: Its antigen is unknown.

Sequencing was performed on sorted CD4+, CD8+, or CD8+CD57+ T cells (not recorded which) from PBMCs. The chain joins TRBV2 to TRBJ1-5; D unclear. This TCR was recovered from a human donor in good health, serving as a control. The CDR3 DNA is TGTGCCAGCAGTGAAACTTATAGCAATCAGCCCCAGCATTTT. It encodes CASSETYSNQPQHF.